This T cell receptor (beta chain) was obtained from a study of CD8+ T cells in alopecia areata. Looking at the study overall: Tofacitinib therapy lasting 6 to 18 months was followed by 6 months off drug. Scoring treated patients' severity relied on the percentage of scalp area affected.

V was pared by 8 bases and J by 6 bases, with 3 bases of the junction left unmatched. Per germline, CDR1 LNHDA and CDR2 SQIVND (reference sequence). This CDR3 is built from 11 residues. Extraction and reverse transcription of RNA yielded cDNA as the sequencing template. Some clones are missing from TCRdb's copy, which holds only in-frame ones; the method was immunoSEQ multiplex PCR. This table has about 140,000 clones, roughly four fifths appearing once. This clone has just one count. The antigen remains unidentified. Noted treatment: oral pan-JAK inhibitor, 5-10 mg twice daily. Overall study results and limits: It was observed that many expanded lesional clones persisted in scalp and blood during tofacitinib. Having one nonresponder leaves uncertain how baseline CD8+ expansion relates to response.

The source was CD8+ T cells sorted from blood, collected at week 4, from a patient treated with tofacitinib. This receptor was taken from a human donor with alopecia areata. The chain couples TRBV19 to TRBJ2-7, with 8 bases lining up with TRBD1. The CDR3 DNA is TGTGCCAGTGGAGACAGGGGCGAGCAGTACTTC. Amino acids: CASGDRGEQYF.